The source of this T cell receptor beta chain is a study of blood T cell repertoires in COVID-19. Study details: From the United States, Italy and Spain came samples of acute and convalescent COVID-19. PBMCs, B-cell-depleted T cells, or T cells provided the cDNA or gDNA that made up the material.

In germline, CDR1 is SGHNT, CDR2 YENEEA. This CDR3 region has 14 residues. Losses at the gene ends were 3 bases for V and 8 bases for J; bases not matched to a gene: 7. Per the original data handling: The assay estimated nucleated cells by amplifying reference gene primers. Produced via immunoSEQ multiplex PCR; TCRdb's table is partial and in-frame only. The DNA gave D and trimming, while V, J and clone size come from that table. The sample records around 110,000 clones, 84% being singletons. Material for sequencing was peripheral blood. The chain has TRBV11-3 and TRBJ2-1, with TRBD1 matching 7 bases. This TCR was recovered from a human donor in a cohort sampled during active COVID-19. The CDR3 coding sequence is TGTGCCAGCAGCTTCGGCCAGGGGGATGATGAGCAGTTCTTC. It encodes CASSFGQGDDEQFF.